The source of this T cell receptor beta chain is a study of graft-versus-host responses after intestinal transplantation. Study overall: Grafts that recipients had were multivisceral, liver-intestinal, or isolated intestinal transplants. All recipients were given anti-thymocyte globulin induction, and tacrolimus and steroids were then administered for approximately 3 years. General study results and limits: Some patients had graft-donor T cell macrochimerism. In their allografts, the ratios of graft-versus-host to host-versus-graft T cell clones were high.

A remark on this clone: Its specificity is unknown.

The data were produced by immunoSEQ multiplex PCR, yet TCRdb's version contains in-frame clones alone and is incomplete. In the table there are 45,000 or so clones, more than 85% of which are singletons. V gave up 0 bases and J gave up 3 bases, with 9 bases separating them. The germline gives CDR1 LGHNA, CDR2 YSLEER. The CDR3 is 15 residues long. The chain employs TRBV4-3 and TRBJ1-3; unclear D gene. The sequencing used PBMCs, collected 524 days after transplant. The receptor's source is a human patient who received an intestinal transplant, so some T cells may come from the graft donor. The DNA for the CDR3 is TGCGCCAGCAGCCAAGAGGGATCGGGTGGAAACACCATATATTTT. Residues: CASSQEGSGGNTIYF.